A selection of T cell receptor beta chains follows, all from one sample in a study of T-cell reconstitution after alpha-beta-depleted transplantation in children. MiXCR was run by TCRdb on the PCR reads, yielding one entry per CDR3 protein. The data hold about 510,000 distinct CDR3 sequences, with over 9.5% observed a single time. Here the sequenced sample was PBMCs, mostly from graft donor cells, taken 180 days after TCRalphabeta/CD19-depleted stem cell transplant. The receptors here all came from a female patient aged 2-15 years who had a stem cell transplant for aplastic anemia, so the T cells may come from the graft donor. Both conserved end residues are trimmed from each CDR3. Only some rows state a clone size, as once, few, many or a class for expanded clones.

size | J | V | CDR3
few | TRBJ2-1 | TRBV9 | ASSHPAGLSYNEQF
few | TRBJ1-1 | TRBV20-1 | NLEGLNTEAF
- | TRBJ2-7 | TRBV12-3/TRBV12-4 | ASSPVRGGRGLYEQY
- | TRBJ2-7 | TRBV6-5 | ASSYFGRRKEQY
- | TRBJ2-6 | TRBV19 | ASRGSSSGANVLT
few | TRBJ2-1 | TRBV27 | ASSSGLAGAGEQF
few | TRBJ1-1 | TRBV20-1 | SPVQGLNTEAF
- | TRBJ2-7 | TRBV7-2 | ASSLGGTSEYEQY
few | TRBJ1-1 | TRBV2 | ASSERGQGNTEAF
- | TRBJ2-2 | TRBV7-9 | ASTNSNTGELF
- | TRBJ2-1 | TRBV7-2 | ASTKLAGVVNEQF
few | TRBJ2-2 | TRBV20-1 | SARRSLRTDRGHTGELF
few | TRBJ2-1 | TRBV7-9 | ASGGIGRLRGNEQF
- | TRBJ2-2 | TRBV3-1 | ASSLPGGRELF
few | TRBJ1-2 | TRBV11-3 | ASSSLDSPGYT
- | TRBJ2-2 | TRBV7-8 | ASSSTLRTSGNTGELF